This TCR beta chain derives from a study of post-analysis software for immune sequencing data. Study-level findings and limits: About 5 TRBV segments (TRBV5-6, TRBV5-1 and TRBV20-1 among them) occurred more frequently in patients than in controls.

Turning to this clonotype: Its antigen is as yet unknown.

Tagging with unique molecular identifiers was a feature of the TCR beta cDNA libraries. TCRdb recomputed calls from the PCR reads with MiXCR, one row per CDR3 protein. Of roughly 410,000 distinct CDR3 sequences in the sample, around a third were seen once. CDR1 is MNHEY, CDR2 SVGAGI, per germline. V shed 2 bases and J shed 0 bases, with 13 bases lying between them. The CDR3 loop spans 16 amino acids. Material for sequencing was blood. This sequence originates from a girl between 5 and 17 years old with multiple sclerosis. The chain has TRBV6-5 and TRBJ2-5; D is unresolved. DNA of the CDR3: TGTGCCAGCAGTTACGTGCCAGGCTCGTACCAAGAGACCCAGTACTTC. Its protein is CASSYVPGSYQETQYF.